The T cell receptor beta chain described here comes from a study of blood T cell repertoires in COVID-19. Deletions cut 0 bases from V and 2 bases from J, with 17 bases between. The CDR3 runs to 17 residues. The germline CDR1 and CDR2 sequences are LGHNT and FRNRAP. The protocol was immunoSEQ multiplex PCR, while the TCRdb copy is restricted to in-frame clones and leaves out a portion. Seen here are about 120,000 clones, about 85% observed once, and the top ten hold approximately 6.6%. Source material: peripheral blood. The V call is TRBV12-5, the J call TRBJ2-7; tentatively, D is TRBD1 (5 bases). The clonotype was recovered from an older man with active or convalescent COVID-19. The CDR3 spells CASGLVPPQEPPYEQYF. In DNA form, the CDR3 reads TGTGCTAGTGGTTTGGTACCCCCACAGGAACCACCCTACGAGCAGTACTTC.